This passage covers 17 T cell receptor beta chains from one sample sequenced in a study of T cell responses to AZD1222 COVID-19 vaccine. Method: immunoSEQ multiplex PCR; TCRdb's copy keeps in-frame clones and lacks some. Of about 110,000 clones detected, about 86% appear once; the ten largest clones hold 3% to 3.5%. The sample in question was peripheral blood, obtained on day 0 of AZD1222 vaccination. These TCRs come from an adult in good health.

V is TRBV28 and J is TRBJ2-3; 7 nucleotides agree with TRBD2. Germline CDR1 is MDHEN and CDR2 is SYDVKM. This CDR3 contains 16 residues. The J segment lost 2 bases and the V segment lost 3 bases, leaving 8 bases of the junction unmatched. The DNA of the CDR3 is TGTGCCAGCAGTTTCCTACTAGCGCCAGTCACAGATACGCAGTATTTT. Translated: CASSFLLAPVTDTQYF.

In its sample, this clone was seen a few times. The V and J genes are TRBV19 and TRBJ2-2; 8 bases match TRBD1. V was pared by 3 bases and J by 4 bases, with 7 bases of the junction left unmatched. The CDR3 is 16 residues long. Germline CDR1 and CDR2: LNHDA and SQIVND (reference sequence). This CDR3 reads CASSITGTGGTGELFF. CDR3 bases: TGTGCCAGTAGTATCACCGGGACAGGCGGCACCGGGGAGCTGTTTTTT.

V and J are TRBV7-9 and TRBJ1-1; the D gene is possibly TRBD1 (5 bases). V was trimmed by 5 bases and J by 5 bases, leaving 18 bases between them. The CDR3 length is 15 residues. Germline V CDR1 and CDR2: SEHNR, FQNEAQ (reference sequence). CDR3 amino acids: CASSPRRDGGTEAFF. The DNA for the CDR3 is TGTGCCAGCAGCCCACGCCGGGACGGGGGGACTGAAGCTTTCTTT. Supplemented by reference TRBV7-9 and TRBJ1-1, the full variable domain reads DTGVSQNPRHKITKRGQNVTFRCDPISEHNRLYWYRQTLGQGPEFLTYFQNEAQLEKSRLLSDRFSAERPKGSFSTLEIQRTEQGDSAMYLCASSPRRDGGTEAFFGQGTRLTVV.

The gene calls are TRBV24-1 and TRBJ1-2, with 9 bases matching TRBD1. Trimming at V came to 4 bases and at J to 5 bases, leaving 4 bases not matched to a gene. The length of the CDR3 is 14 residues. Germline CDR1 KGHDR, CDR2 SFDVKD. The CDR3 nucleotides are TGTGCCACCAGTGACAGGACAGGGGCTTATGGCTACACCTTC. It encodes CATSDRTGAYGYTF.

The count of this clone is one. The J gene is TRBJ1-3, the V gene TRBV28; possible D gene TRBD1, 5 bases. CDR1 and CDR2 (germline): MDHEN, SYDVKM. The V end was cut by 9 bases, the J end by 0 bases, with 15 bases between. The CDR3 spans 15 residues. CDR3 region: CASTRDLYSGNTIYF. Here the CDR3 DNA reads TGTGCCAGTACCAGGGACCTATACTCTGGAAACACCATATATTTT.

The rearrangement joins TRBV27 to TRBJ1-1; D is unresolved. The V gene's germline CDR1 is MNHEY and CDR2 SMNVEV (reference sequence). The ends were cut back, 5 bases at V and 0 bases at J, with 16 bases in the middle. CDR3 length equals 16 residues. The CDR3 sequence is CASSPEVGRMNTEAFF. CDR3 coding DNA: TGTGCCAGCAGTCCCGAGGTAGGGCGGATGAACACTGAAGCTTTCTTT.

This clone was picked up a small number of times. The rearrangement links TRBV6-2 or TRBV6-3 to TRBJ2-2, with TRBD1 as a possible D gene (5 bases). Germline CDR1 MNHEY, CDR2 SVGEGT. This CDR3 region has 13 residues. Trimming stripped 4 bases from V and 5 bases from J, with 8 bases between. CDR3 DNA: TGTGCCAGCAGTTCAGGGTATACCGGGGAGCTGTTTTTT. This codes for CASSSGYTGELFF.

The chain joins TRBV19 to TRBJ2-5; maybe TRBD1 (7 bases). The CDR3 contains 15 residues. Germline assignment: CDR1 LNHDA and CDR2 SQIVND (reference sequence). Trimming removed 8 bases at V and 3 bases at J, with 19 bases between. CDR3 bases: TGTGCCAGTGGGCCCGGCGGGACAGCTAAAGAGACCCAGTACTTC. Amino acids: CASGPGGTAKETQYF.

The CDR3 DNA reads TGTGCCAGCACAATACTCGCGCCCGGGGCTCACCCCTGGGCTTTCTTT. As protein: CASTILAPGAHPWAFF. V gene TRBV7-9 combines with J gene TRBJ1-1; D may be TRBD1 (5 bases). Germline V gene sequence: CDR1 SEHNR, CDR2 FQNEAQ (reference sequence). Between the trimmed V and J ends, which lost 7 bases and 11 bases, there was a span of 29 bases. The CDR3 runs to 16 residues.

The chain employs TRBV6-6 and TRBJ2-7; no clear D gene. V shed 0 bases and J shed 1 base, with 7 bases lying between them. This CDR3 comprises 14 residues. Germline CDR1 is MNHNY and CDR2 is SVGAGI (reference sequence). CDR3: CASSYSLGSYEQYF. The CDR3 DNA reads TGTGCCAGCAGTTACTCTCTAGGATCCTACGAGCAGTACTTC.

CDR3 DNA: TGTGCCAGCAGTGACTACATGACAGCAGATACGCAGTATTTT. Translation gives CASSDYMTADTQYF. V is TRBV28 and J is TRBJ2-3; D assignment may be TRBD1 or TRBD2 (5 bases each). CDR3 length: 14 residues. Trimming took 5 bases from V and 4 from J, leaving 13 bases between them. Germline-derived CDR1 and CDR2 are MDHEN and SYDVKM.

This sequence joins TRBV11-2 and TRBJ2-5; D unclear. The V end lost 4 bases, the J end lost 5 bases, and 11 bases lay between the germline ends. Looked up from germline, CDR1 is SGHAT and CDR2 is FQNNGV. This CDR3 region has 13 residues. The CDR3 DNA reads TGTGCCAGCAGCTCTCAAGGCTACGAGACCCAGTACTTC. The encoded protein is CASSSQGYETQYF. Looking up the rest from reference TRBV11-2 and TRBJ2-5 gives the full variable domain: EAGVAQSPRYKIIEKRQSVAFWCNPISGHATLYWYQQILGQGPKLLIQFQNNGVVDDSQLPKDRFSAERLKGVDSTLKIQPAKLEDSAVYLCASSSQGYETQYFGPGTRLLVL.

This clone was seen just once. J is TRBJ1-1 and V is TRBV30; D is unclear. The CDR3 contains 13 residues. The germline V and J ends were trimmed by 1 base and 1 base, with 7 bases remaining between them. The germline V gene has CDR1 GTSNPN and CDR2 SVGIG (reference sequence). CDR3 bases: TGTGCCTGGAGTGCATGGCCGAACACTGAAGCTTTCTTT. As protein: CAWSAWPNTEAFF.

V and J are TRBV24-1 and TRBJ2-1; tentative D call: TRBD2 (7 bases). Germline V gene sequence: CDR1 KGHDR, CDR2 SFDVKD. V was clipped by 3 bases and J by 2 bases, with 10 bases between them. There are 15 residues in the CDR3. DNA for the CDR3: TGTGCCACCAGTGATACCGGGGGGCCCTACAATGAGCAGTTCTTC. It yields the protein CATSDTGGPYNEQFF.

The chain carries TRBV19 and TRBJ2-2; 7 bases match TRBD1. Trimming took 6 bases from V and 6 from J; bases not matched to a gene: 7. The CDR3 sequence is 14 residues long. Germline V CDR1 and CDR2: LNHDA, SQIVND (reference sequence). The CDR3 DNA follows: TGTGCCAGTAGCCTAACACAGGGGCCCGGGGAGCTGTTTTTT. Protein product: CASSLTQGPGELFF.

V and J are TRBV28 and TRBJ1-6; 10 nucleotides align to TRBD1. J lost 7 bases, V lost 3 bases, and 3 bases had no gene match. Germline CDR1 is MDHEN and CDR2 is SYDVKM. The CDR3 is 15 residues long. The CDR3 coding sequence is TGTGCCAGCAGTTTCGGGACAGGGGACAATTCACCCCTCCACTTT. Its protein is CASSFGTGDNSPLHF.

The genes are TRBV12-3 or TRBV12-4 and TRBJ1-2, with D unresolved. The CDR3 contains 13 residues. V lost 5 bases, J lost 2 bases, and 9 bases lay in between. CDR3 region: CASSPNLNYGYTF. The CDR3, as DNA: TGTGCCAGCAGTCCCAATTTGAACTATGGCTACACCTTC.